A selection of T cell receptor beta chains follows, all from one sample in a study of Ad26.COV2.S vaccination and SARS-CoV-2 variants. Produced via immunoSEQ multiplex PCR; TCRdb's table is partial and in-frame only. The sample shows approximately 500,000 clones, roughly nine tenths of them seen only once. The sample here was peripheral blood, taken in a trial of Ad26.COV2.S vaccine versus placebo. The receptors derive from a person between 18 and 60 years old who received the Ad26.COV2.S COVID-19 vaccine or a placebo. The conserved cysteine and the conserved F or W are not part of the CDR3 here. Expanded clones get a size class; other rows say once, few or many, or leave the size out.

clone_size: .; v_call: TRBV27; cdr3_aa: ASSRTGNTGELF
clone_size: .; v_call: TRBV28; cdr3_aa: ASSRGARSNQPQH
clone_size: .; v_call: TRBV9; cdr3_aa: ASSSLAGGGTGELF
clone_size: .; v_call: TRBV5-1; cdr3_aa: ASSLVGLAASGVETQY
clone_size: .; v_call: TRBV7-2; cdr3_aa: ASSLLGYGDYEQY
clone_size: .; v_call: TRBV7-9; cdr3_aa: ASSLAGGKNTEAF
clone_size: .; v_call: TRBV28; cdr3_aa: ASSLPGLAGNDEQF
clone_size: few; v_call: TRBV6-6; cdr3_aa: ASSYSRLASTYEQY
clone_size: .; v_call: TRBV21-1; cdr3_aa: ASSKGRGDSGNQPQH
clone_size: once; v_call: TRBV28; cdr3_aa: ASRSYGELF
clone_size: .; v_call: TRBV29-1; cdr3_aa: SVVNFYGYT
clone_size: .; v_call: TRBV5-4; cdr3_aa: ASSLVGNEKLF
clone_size: .; v_call: TRBV30; cdr3_aa: AWSVVGWDTEAF
clone_size: .; v_call: TRBV11-1; cdr3_aa: ASNHAGDRGLGEQF
clone_size: .; v_call: TRBV7-2; cdr3_aa: ASSLRSGGRTDTQY
clone_size: .; v_call: TRBV6-2/TRBV6-3; cdr3_aa: ASSYPGTGGLAGGGTGELF